What follows are 15 T cell receptor beta chains derived from one specimen sequenced in a study of T cell repertoires in cytomegalovirus infection (dated by TCRdb to about 2019). Sequencing used an Illumina HiSeq 1500. Starting from the raw public reads, TCRdb applied fastp trimming at Q25, assembled clones with MiXCR and retained in-frame beta chains. Each CDR3 protein gets just one entry, which takes the most common genes and DNA from the rows behind it. Recorded for this sample are about 230,000 distinct CDR3 sequences; about 23% of them occurred a single time. Approximately 18% of the sample comes from the top ten. The sample consisted of CD8+ T cells from PBMCs. These TCRs come from a human donor in good health (CMV status not recorded). Some clones in this sample may be carry-over from other donors' samples.

This sequence joins TRBV7-6 and TRBJ2-2; D tentatively fits TRBD1 or TRBD2 (6 bases each). Germline CDR1 SGHVS, CDR2 FNYEAQ. CDR3 size: 16 residues. V gave up 3 bases and J gave up 3 bases, with 14 bases separating them. In DNA form, the CDR3 reads TGTGCCAGCAGCTTGAAGGGGGGCGCCGACACCGGGGAGCTGTTTTTT. Translating it yields CASSLKGGADTGELFF.

This clonotype has at least ten counts. The chain has TRBV5-1 and TRBJ2-5; D possibly corresponds to TRBD1 (6 bases). Trimming removed 4 bases at V and 2 bases at J, with 15 bases between. The CDR3 is made up of 15 amino acids. From germline, CDR1 is SGHRS and CDR2 YFSETQ. CDR3 nucleotides: TGCGCCAGCAGCATGATAGGGGGTTTACAAGAGACCCAGTACTTC. It codes for CASSMIGGLQETQYF. Filled out from reference TRBV5-1 and TRBJ2-5, the complete variable domain reads KAGVTQTPRYLIKTRGQQVTLSCSPISGHRSVSWYQQTPGQGLQFLFEYFSETQRNKGNFPGRFSGRQFSNSRSEMNVSTLELGDSALYLCASSMIGGLQETQYFGPGTRLLVL.

This clonotype was detected a few times. The V and J genes are TRBV20-1 and TRBJ2-5; D perhaps matches TRBD2 (7 bases). The germline V gene encodes CDR1 DFQATT and CDR2 SNEGSKA (reference sequence). Trimming pared 5 bases from V and 4 bases from J, leaving 26 bases between. CDR3 length: 17 residues. The CDR3: CSADNGGQLVSRETQYF. The CDR3 bases are TGCAGTGCTGATAACGGGGGGCAACTTGTCAGTCGAGAGACCCAGTACTTC.

The chain recombines TRBV28 with TRBJ1-5; 7 bases map to TRBD1. Unmatched junction bases numbered 12, after V lost 3 bases and J lost 4 bases. This CDR3 is 17 amino acids long. Germline CDR1 is MDHEN and CDR2 is SYDVKM. CDR3: CASSLSLTGEMNQPQHF. The CDR3, as DNA: TGTGCCAGCAGTTTGAGCCTTACAGGGGAAATGAATCAGCCCCAGCATTTT. Full variable domain (missing parts from reference TRBV28 and TRBJ1-5): DVKVTQSSRYLVKRTGEKVFLECVQDMDHENMFWYRQDPGLGLRLIYFSYDVKMKEKGDIPEGYSVSREKKERFSLILESASTNQTSMYLCASSLSLTGEMNQPQHFGDGTRLSIL.

The CDR3 nucleotides are TGTGCCAGCCGGGGCCAAGGTCCGAGCGGGGTATACACCGGGGAGCTGTTTTTT. It encodes CASRGQGPSGVYTGELFF. The chain carries TRBV7-3 and TRBJ2-2, with 7 bases identical to TRBD2. The V and J ends lost 8 bases and 3 bases, in that order; junction bases with no gene match: 18. This CDR3 region has 18 residues. CDR1 is SGHTA, CDR2 FQGTGA, per germline.

This clonotype was seen only a few times. J is TRBJ1-6 and V is TRBV27; D remains ambiguous. The ends were cut back, 4 bases at V and 3 bases at J, with 4 bases in the middle. This CDR3 region has 13 residues. Germline V gene data show CDR1 as MNHEY and CDR2 as SMNVEV (reference sequence). CDR3 sequence (DNA): TGTGCCAGCAGTTACAGCTATAATTCACCCCTCCACTTT. Translated: CASSYSYNSPLHF.

This clonotype was seen repeatedly, ten times or more. V gene TRBV6-2 or TRBV6-3 combines with J gene TRBJ2-5; D is possibly TRBD1 (5 bases). The germline gives CDR1 MNHEY, CDR2 SVGEGT. V lost 0 bases and J lost 1, with 6 bases in between. The CDR3 sequence is 14 residues long. The chain's CDR3 is CASSYSDSQETQYF. The CDR3 DNA reads TGTGCCAGCAGTTACTCTGACAGCCAAGAGACCCAGTACTTC.

This clonotype was counted only a few times. The V call is TRBV11-2, the J call TRBJ1-4; D might be TRBD1 (6 bases). V lost 3 bases, J lost 0 bases, and 17 bases lay in between. The CDR3 covers 18 residues. CDR1 and CDR2 (germline): SGHAT, FQNNGV. The CDR3 region has the DNA TGTGCCAGCAGCTTGTATCGGGACAAAATCGCAACTAATGAAAAACTGTTTTTT. This codes for CASSLYRDKIATNEKLFF.

This clonotype was seen a few times. Here the CDR3 reads CASSSSRGVSYEQYF. The CDR3 region has the DNA TGTGCCAGCAGCTCCTCTCGCGGGGTTTCCTACGAGCAGTACTTC. This chain joins TRBV27 and TRBJ2-7; a possible D gene is TRBD2 (6 bases). Germline assignment: CDR1 MNHEY and CDR2 SMNVEV (reference sequence). The CDR3 totals 15 residues. The germline V and J ends were trimmed by 6 bases and 1 base, with 16 bases remaining between them.

This clonotype was recorded many times. The V call is TRBV4-1, the J call TRBJ2-2, with D perhaps matching TRBD1 (5 bases). Germline values: CDR1 MGHRA, CDR2 YSYEKL. The CDR3 contains 14 residues. V shed 5 bases and J shed 0 bases, with 7 bases lying between them. The chain's CDR3 is CASSWGANTGELFF. In DNA form, the CDR3 reads TGCGCCAGCAGCTGGGGCGCGAACACCGGGGAGCTGTTTTTT.

The table lists this clonotype with many counts. The chain carries TRBV7-2 and TRBJ2-5; the match to TRBD1 covers 8 bases. J lost 3 bases, V lost 6 bases, and 3 bases had no gene match. This CDR3 region has 13 residues. Germline V gene sequence: CDR1 SGHTA, CDR2 FQGNSA. Here the CDR3 DNA reads TGTGCCAGCAGACAGGGGGTGGAAGAGACCCAGTACTTC. Amino acid sequence: CASRQGVEETQYF.

This clonotype was counted between two and nine times. The genes are TRBV20-1 and TRBJ2-4, with D perhaps given as TRBD1 or TRBD2 (5 bases each). The CDR3 covers 16 residues. Germline-derived CDR1 and CDR2 are DFQATT and SNEGSKA (reference sequence). V lost 2 bases and J 0 bases, leaving 14 bases between the germline ends. CDR3 region: CSARSAGSIAKNIQYF. CDR3 coding DNA: TGCAGTGCTAGATCCGCAGGGAGTATAGCCAAAAACATTCAGTACTTC.

This rearrangement joins TRBV28 to TRBJ1-2; possible D gene TRBD1, 5 bases. CDR3 size: 12 residues. Trimming shortened V by 3 bases and J by 6 bases, and 8 bases separated the two germline ends. The V gene's germline CDR1 is MDHEN and CDR2 SYDVKM. The CDR3 nucleotides read TGTGCCAGCAGTTTTTTGGGGGATGGCTACACCTTC. Encoded protein: CASSFLGDGYTF.

In its sample, this clonotype was seen many times. CDR3 DNA: TGTGCCAGCAGTTTACCCGCCATCCGGGGTCAATACTATGGCTACACCTTC. Protein sequence: CASSLPAIRGQYYGYTF. The chain is built from TRBV28 and TRBJ1-2; unclear D gene. CDR1 and CDR2 from the germline V gene are MDHEN and SYDVKM. The CDR3 totals 17 residues. V was cut by 2 bases and J by 3 bases, with 19 bases left in between.

This clonotype was detected a few times. The chain is built from TRBV6-5 and TRBJ1-1; 7 bases match TRBD1. V lost 6 bases, J lost 7 bases, and 8 bases stayed unmatched. Germline CDR1 MNHEY, CDR2 SVGAGI. CDR3 length equals 13 residues. This CDR3 reads CASSNTGAGEAFF. The CDR3 DNA reads as TGTGCCAGCAGCAATACAGGGGCCGGTGAAGCTTTCTTT.